A single sample is the source of the 12 T cell receptor beta chains below, sequenced in a study of radiotherapy plus CTLA-4 blockade in lung cancer. Here immunoSEQ multiplex PCR was the method, and the copy in TCRdb shows in-frame clones only, minus some. Of 50,000 to 70,000 clones listed, around 80% were seen once; the top ten hold 3% to 4%. Specimen: peripheral blood, collected from a patient treated with radiotherapy plus ipilimumab. All receptors come from a human donor with non-small cell lung cancer who had a partial response to radiotherapy plus ipilimumab.

The rearrangement joins TRBV15 to TRBJ1-1, with D possibly TRBD1 on 6 matching bases. There are 14 residues in the CDR3. Germline V gene sequence: CDR1 LNHNV, CDR2 YYDKDF (reference sequence). V was pared by 1 base and J by 5 bases, with 11 bases between. CDR3 nucleotides: TGTGCCACCAGCAGAGGGACAGAGGGGACTGAAGCTTTCTTT. The encoded protein is CATSRGTEGTEAFF.

The chain employs TRBV5-6 and TRBJ2-3; TRBD2 might be the D (5 bases). Per germline, CDR1 SGHDT and CDR2 YYEEEE. Trimming pared 0 bases from V and 2 bases from J, leaving 13 bases between. The CDR3 sequence is 16 residues long. The CDR3 loop reads CASSLGSSGDTDTQYF. CDR3 sequence (DNA): TGTGCCAGCAGCTTGGGCTCGAGCGGAGACACAGATACGCAGTATTTT. The full variable domain, its missing parts supplied by reference TRBV5-6 and TRBJ2-3, is DAGVTQSPTHLIKTRGQQVTLRCSPKSGHDTVSWYQQALGQGPQFIFQYYEEEERQRGNFPDRFSGHQFPNYSSELNVNALLLGDSALYLCASSLGSSGDTDTQYFGPGTRLTVL.

The gene calls are TRBV5-1 and TRBJ2-2, with 12 nucleotides matching TRBD1. The germline V gene encodes CDR1 SGHRS and CDR2 YFSETQ. This CDR3 is built from 16 residues. Germline trimming cut 4 bases from V and 6 bases from J; bases unmatched to any gene: 7. CDR3 DNA sequence: TGCGCCAGCAGCCTAACAGGGACAGGGGGCCCCGGGGAGCTGTTTTTT. This codes for CASSLTGTGGPGELFF.

CDR3 sequence (DNA): TGTGCCTTTCAACAGAGAGGGACAGGCTATGGCTACACCTTC. The encoded protein is CAFQQRGTGYGYTF. The chain recombines TRBV30 with TRBJ1-2; 8 positions agree with TRBD1. The V and J ends lost 7 bases and 4 bases, in that order; junction bases with no gene match: 11. The CDR3 length is 14 residues. Per the germline V gene, CDR1 is GTSNPN and CDR2 is SVGIG (reference sequence).

The V gene is TRBV27, the J gene TRBJ1-6; D gene unclear. The germline CDR1 and CDR2 sequences are MNHEY and SMNVEV (reference sequence). V shed 1 base and J shed 10 bases, with 14 bases lying between them. The CDR3 sequence is 15 residues long. The CDR3 DNA reads TGTGCCAGCAGTTTATTGACGGCGGCCGGCTCACCCCTCCACTTT. Amino acids: CASSLLTAAGSPLHF.

This clone was detected only a few times. The chain is built from TRBV2 and TRBJ1-3; 9 nucleotides agree with TRBD1. The CDR3 has 15 amino acids. Trimming at V came to 4 bases and at J to 3 bases, leaving 4 bases not matched to a gene. CDR1 and CDR2 from the germline V gene are SNHLY and FYNNEI. The CDR3 region has the DNA TGTGCCAGCAGTGCGACAGGGGGAGGTGGAAACACCATATATTTT. Translation: CASSATGGGGNTIYF. The variable domain in full, with the rest retrieved from reference TRBV2 and TRBJ1-3, is EPEVTQTPSHQVTQMGQEVILRCVPISNHLYFYWYRQILGQKVEFLVSFYNNEISEKSEIFDDQFSVERPDGSNFTLKIRSTKLEDSAMYFCASSATGGGGNTIYFGEGSWLTVV.

This clone was counted between two and nine times. The J gene is TRBJ1-2, the V gene TRBV19; D unclear. This CDR3 comprises 16 residues. V was pared by 0 bases and J by 2 bases, with 13 bases between. CDR1 and CDR2 (germline): LNHDA, SQIVND (reference sequence). The DNA for the CDR3 is TGTGCCAGTAGTATAGATTCAGTGGGAGACAACTATGGCTACACCTTC. Amino acid sequence: CASSIDSVGDNYGYTF.

V and J are TRBV11-1 and TRBJ1-1, with 7 bases lining up with TRBD1. Germline-derived CDR1 and CDR2 are SGHAT and FQDESV (reference sequence). The ends lost 5 bases at V and 0 bases at J; junction bases unmatched: 3. The CDR3 is 14 amino acids. CDR3 sequence: CASSPDRMNTEAFF. CDR3 nucleotide sequence: TGTGCCAGCAGCCCGGACAGGATGAACACTGAAGCTTTCTTT.

Only one count was recorded for this clone. The chain employs TRBV9 and TRBJ2-1; D not resolved. The V end was cut by 4 bases, the J end by 5 bases, with 4 bases between. The CDR3 covers 11 residues. Germline CDR1 and CDR2: SGDLS and YYNGEE. CDR3 protein: CASSLDNEQFF. CDR3 coding DNA: TGTGCCAGCAGCCTCGACAATGAGCAGTTCTTC.

This chain links TRBV6-1 with TRBJ2-1; 9 bases fit TRBD2. Trimming cost V 3 bases and J 6 bases; bases outside gene matches: 3. Germline V gives CDR1 MNHNS, CDR2 SASEGT. CDR3 length: 14 residues. CDR3 residues: CASSDRGGANEQFF. The CDR3 coding sequence is TGTGCCAGCAGTGACCGCGGGGGGGCCAATGAGCAGTTCTTC.

The J gene is TRBJ1-1, the V gene TRBV9; D might be TRBD1 (6 bases). This CDR3 is built from 14 residues. With 0 bases removed from V and 6 bases from J, the gap between germline ends came to 12 bases. Germline CDR1 SGDLS, CDR2 YYNGEE. The CDR3 sequence: CASSVEGGGSEAFF. The CDR3, as DNA: TGTGCCAGCAGCGTAGAGGGCGGGGGCTCTGAAGCTTTCTTT.

This chain joins TRBV7-6 and TRBJ2-1; D may be TRBD1 (6 bases). The CDR3 has 14 amino acids. Germline CDR1 and CDR2: SGHVS and FNYEAQ. V lost 0 bases to trimming and J lost 6 bases, with 9 bases between them. CDR3 bases: TGTGCCAGCAGCTTAGCAGCAGGGGTCAATGAGCAGTTCTTC. Encoded protein: CASSLAAGVNEQFF. Using reference TRBV7-6 and TRBJ2-1 for the parts outside the CDR3, the full variable domain is GAGVSQSPRYKVTKRGQDVALRCDPISGHVSLYWYRQALGQGPEFLTYFNYEAQQDKSGLPNDRFSAERPEGSISTLTIQRTEQRDSAMYRCASSLAAGVNEQFFGPGTRLTVL.